The entry that follows covers one TCR beta chain sequence. It has no known antigen specificity. No base-level quality is on record; no much larger clone is a single base apart. TCRbeta CDR3 regions were amplified from genomic DNA using the immunoSEQ Assay, a bias-controlled multiplex PCR. Concerning the study's data processing: Nucleated cell counts per sample were estimated from amplification of reference gene primers within the assay. To quantify the absolute abundance of each unique TCRbeta CDR3 rearrangement, sequence reads were collapsed and filtered. For each sample, productive Simpson clonality was calculated as the square root of Simpson's diversity index over productive rearrangements. TCRdb re-hosts the immuneACCESS table, in-frame sequences only. Its copies lack some clones; in the studies checked, an unresolved V gene accounts for under half of them, and the cause for the rest is not known. V and J calls and clone size follow that table, whereas D and trimming were derived from the DNA. This sample lists some 85,000 clones; around 75% were detected once. 6.3% of the sample is held by the ten biggest clonotypes.

In Seattle, one collaborating source enrolled patients while the infection was active and tracked those patients longitudinally over the course of disease. Collaborating institutions collected whole blood in K2EDTA tubes following their own protocols. For TCRbeta analysis, collaborators shipped samples in one of three forms: frozen whole blood, isolated PBMCs, or DNA extracted from either of those sample types. These data originate in a study of blood T cell repertoires in COVID-19 (TCRdb year 2020). Concerning the study at large: Collaborator samples came from the United States, Italy and Spain and covered acute and convalescent phases of COVID-19. A de-identified subject ID, COVID-19 status, age in years and sex were almost always included in the sample metadata. The repertoires were made available in a free public database intended to serve as a resource for research on the immune response to SARS-CoV-2. HLA class I and class II types, where available, came from metadata supplied by the sample provider rather than from assay-based typing. The dataset comprised deeply sampled blood TCRbeta repertoires from subjects exposed to, actively infected with, or recovered from COVID-19. The samples were drawn from the first 160 participants of the ongoing ImmuneRACE study and from under 1,500 subjects provided by 6 global collaborators. The prospective study material was composed of cDNA or gDNA derived from T cells, B-cell-depleted T cells, or PBMCs. What the research found in general, with its limitations: How much clinical and demographic metadata was included differed by source and by participant, and the metadata was provided uncurated.

CDR1 and CDR2 (SGHTA, FQGNSA) derive from the germline V gene. The CDR3, cysteine through phenylalanine, is 14 amino acids long. Just CDR3 DNA is preserved here, 42 bases in frame from base 1. Trimming takes 1 base off V and 5 bases off J; junction bases not matched to a gene: 2. The specimen was peripheral blood. The TCR was taken from a man aged 65 to 85 with COVID-19, enrolled during active disease. The rearranged chain carries TRBV7-2 and TRBJ1-2, and 9 bases in between align with TRBD1. The CDR3 amino acid sequence is: CASSLVGQGYGYTF. The DNA reads as follows: TGTGCCAGCAGCTTAGTTGGACAGGGGTATGGCTACACCTTC.